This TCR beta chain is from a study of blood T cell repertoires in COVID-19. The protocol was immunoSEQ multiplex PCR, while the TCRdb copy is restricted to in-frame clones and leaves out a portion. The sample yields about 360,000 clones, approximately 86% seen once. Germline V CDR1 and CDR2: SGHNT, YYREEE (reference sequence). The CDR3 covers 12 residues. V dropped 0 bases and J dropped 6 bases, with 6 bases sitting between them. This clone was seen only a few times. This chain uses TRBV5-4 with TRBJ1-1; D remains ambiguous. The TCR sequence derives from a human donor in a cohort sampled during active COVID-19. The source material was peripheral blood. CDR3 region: CASSLGASEAFF. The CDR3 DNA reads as TGTGCCAGCAGCTTGGGGGCGTCTGAAGCTTTCTTT.